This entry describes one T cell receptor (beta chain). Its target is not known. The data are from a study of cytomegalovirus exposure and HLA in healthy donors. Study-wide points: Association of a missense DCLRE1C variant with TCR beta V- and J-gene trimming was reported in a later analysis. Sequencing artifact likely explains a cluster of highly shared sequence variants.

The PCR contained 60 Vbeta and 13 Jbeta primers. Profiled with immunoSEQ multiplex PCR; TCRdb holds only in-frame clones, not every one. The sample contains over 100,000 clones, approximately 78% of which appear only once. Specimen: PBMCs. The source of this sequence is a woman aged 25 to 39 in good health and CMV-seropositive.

DNA for the CDR3: TGTGCCAGCAGCAAAGAGGCAGGGGCGCGAGGTCAGCCCCAGCATTTT. It translates to CASSKEAGARGQPQHF. V is TRBV21-1 and J is TRBJ1-5; TRBD1 reflects the table's D call only, with no check against the DNA. TRBV21-1 represents a pseudogene. The CDR3 totals 16 residues.